This entry describes one TCR beta chain. In its sample, this clone was seen a few times. There is no known antigen for this receptor. Per-base qualities were not stored, and no clone one base away is much larger. This sample is drawn from a study of blood T cell repertoires in COVID-19 (dated by TCRdb to 2018 to 2020). About the full investigation: The collaborator samples originated in the United States, Italy and Spain and spanned the acute and convalescent phases of COVID-19. Where available, HLA class I and class II types were obtained from metadata supplied by the sample provider rather than from assay-based typing. Deeply sampled blood TCRbeta repertoires from subjects exposed to, actively infected with, or recovered from COVID-19 were included in the dataset. The material from the prospective study consisted of cDNA or gDNA derived from T cells, B-cell-depleted T cells, or PBMCs. The repertoires were released in a freely available public database meant as a resource for research on the immune response to SARS-CoV-2. The samples were drawn from the first 160 participants of the ongoing ImmuneRACE study and from 1,254 subjects provided by 6 global collaborators. Nearly every sample came with metadata listing a de-identified subject ID, COVID-19 status, age in years and sex.

TCRbeta CDR3 regions were amplified from genomic DNA by means of the immunoSEQ Assay, a bias-controlled multiplex PCR. The authors' pipeline ran thus. Within the assay, amplification of reference gene primers was used to estimate how many nucleated cells each sample contained. Sequence reads were collapsed and filtered to measure the absolute abundance of every unique TCRbeta CDR3 rearrangement. Productive Simpson clonality was computed per sample as the square root of Simpson's diversity index over productive rearrangements. The table comes from immuneACCESS by way of TCRdb, which keeps in-frame sequences with V and J called. Part of the clones is missing from these tables; in studies checked, under half for an unresolved V gene and the rest for unknown reasons. V and J calls plus clone size are reproduced from that table; the DNA served to infer D and trimming. In this sample the table shows just over 250,000 clones, about 86% of which occur a single time. Approximately 4.5% of the sample goes to the ten largest clones.

From the cysteine through the phenylalanine, the CDR3 covers 13 amino acids. CDR3 DNA only is kept here, 39 bases in frame from base 1. V and J lose 0 bases and 7 bases, and a span of 9 bases separates them. The germline V gene (reference sequence) provides CDR1 LNHDA and CDR2 SQIVND. Results and caveats for the whole study, not just this receptor: Clinical and demographic metadata were provided uncurated, with the amount varying by source and participant.

Participants in the prospective study were enrolled through a virtual design, were aged roughly 18 to 100 years, and lived in some 24 United States geographic areas. In the prospective study, cohorts were assigned on the basis of participant-reported clinical history obtained from a screening survey and a study questionnaire. In the prospective study, mobile phlebotomists collected whole blood, serum and a nasopharyngeal or oropharyngeal swab from each participant. Participants in the prospective study had the option to provide additional blood draws and questionnaires over an approximately two-month period. Prospective study blood samples were shipped either frozen or at room temperature before DNA extraction.

The receptor was isolated from a man aged 30-40 years with acute COVID-19. The sequence is built from TRBV19 and TRBJ1-1, with the D gene call left open. Sequenced input: PBMCs or T cells enriched from blood (not recorded which). The bases read TGTGCCAGTAGTATAGAAGCGGGTAGTGAAGCTTTCTTT. It translates as CASSIEAGSEAFF.